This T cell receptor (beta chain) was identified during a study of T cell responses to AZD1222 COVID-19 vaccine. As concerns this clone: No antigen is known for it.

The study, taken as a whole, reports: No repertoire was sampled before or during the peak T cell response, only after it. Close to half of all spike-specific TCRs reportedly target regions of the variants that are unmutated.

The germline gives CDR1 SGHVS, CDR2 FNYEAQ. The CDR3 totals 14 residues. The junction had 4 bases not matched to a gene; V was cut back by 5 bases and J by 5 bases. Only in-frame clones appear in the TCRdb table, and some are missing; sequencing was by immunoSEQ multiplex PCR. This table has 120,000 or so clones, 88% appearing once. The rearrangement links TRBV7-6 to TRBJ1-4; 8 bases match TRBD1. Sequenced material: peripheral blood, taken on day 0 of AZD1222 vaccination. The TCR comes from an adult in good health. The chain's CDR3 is CASSLGQGNEKLFF. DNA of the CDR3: TGTGCCAGCAGCCTCGGACAGGGCAATGAAAAACTGTTTTTT.